This T cell receptor (beta chain) is from a study of prognosis after radiotherapy for stage I lung cancer. General study findings and limits: The study found lower Shannon entropy after stereotactic body radiation therapy in patients who developed distant metastases.

Note on this clonotype: Its antigen remains unidentified.

Using two-round multiplex PCR, the authors amplified TCR beta CDR3 from genomic DNA. Round one of PCR was performed, and it used primers specific to each TRBV and TRBJ gene. TCRdb called the multiplex PCR reads again in MiXCR, with one record for every CDR3 protein. Here the sample spans 45,000 to 60,000 distinct CDR3 sequences, 30% to 40% being singletons. V lost 3 bases, J lost 1 base, and 13 bases lay in between. The CDR3 has 15 residues. Looked up from germline, CDR1 is SEHNR and CDR2 is FQNEAQ (reference sequence). This specimen consisted of PBMCs, obtained before or after stereotactic body radiation therapy (not recorded which). The chain is built from TRBV7-9 and TRBJ2-7; D gene unclear. The receptor's source is a donor over 45 with non-small cell lung cancer. The CDR3 sequence: CASSLPQGRSYEQYF. DNA of the CDR3: TGTGCCAGCAGCTTGCCTCAAGGGCGGTCCTACGAGCAGTACTTC.